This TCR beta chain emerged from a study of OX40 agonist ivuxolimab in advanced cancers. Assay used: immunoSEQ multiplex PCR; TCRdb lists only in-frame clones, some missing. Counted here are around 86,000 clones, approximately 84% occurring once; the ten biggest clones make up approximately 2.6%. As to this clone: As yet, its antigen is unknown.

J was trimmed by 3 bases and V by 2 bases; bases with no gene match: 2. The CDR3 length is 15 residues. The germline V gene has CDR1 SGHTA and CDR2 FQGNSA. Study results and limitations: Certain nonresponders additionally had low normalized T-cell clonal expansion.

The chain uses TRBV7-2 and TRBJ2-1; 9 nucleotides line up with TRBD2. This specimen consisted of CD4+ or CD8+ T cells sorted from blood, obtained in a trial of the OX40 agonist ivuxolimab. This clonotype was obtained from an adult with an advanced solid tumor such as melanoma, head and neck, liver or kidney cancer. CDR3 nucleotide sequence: TGTGCCAGCAGCTTACAGCGGGGGGTCTACAATGAGCAGTTCTTC. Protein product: CASSLQRGVYNEQFF.